This is a list of T cell receptor beta chains from one sample in a study of early T cells in non-severe SARS-CoV-2 infection. From the 5' RACE reads, TCRdb called clonotypes with MiXCR, one entry per CDR3 protein. The sample shows 60,000 to 75,000 distinct CDR3 sequences, roughly 4.9% of them seen only once. Sequenced material: whole blood, taken at baseline. The receptors were sampled from an adult who was a healthcare worker with PCR-confirmed SARS-CoV-2 infection or an uninfected control (not recorded which). The donor label of this sample is uncertain. CDR3s include the opening cysteine and the closing phenylalanine or tryptophan. The order of the fields is D gene, V gene, J gene, clone size, CDR3 protein, CDR3 DNA. D genes are given only for firm matches. A clone size is listed for some rows: how often the clone was seen (once, few, many), or a class if it is expanded.

d_call: -
v_call: TRBV6-2/TRBV6-3
j_call: TRBJ2-5
clone_size: few
cdr3_aa: CASSYSDRSQETQYF
cdr3_nt: TGTGCCAGCAGTTACTCGGACAGAAGCCAAGAGACCCAGTACTTC

d_call: TRBD2
v_call: TRBV7-8
j_call: TRBJ2-1
clone_size: -
cdr3_aa: CASNQRGGRNEQFF
cdr3_nt: TGTGCCAGCAACCAGCGGGGGGGTCGCAATGAGCAGTTCTTC

d_call: TRBD1
v_call: TRBV19
j_call: TRBJ1-5
clone_size: many
cdr3_aa: CASSTTDRGLQPQHF
cdr3_nt: TGTGCCAGTAGTACCACCGACAGGGGGCTTCAGCCCCAGCATTTT

d_call: -
v_call: TRBV5-1
j_call: TRBJ1-1
clone_size: few
cdr3_aa: CASSLLRINTEAFF
cdr3_nt: TGCGCCAGCAGCTTGCTCAGAATTAACACTGAAGCTTTCTTT

d_call: -
v_call: TRBV6-5
j_call: TRBJ2-4
clone_size: few
cdr3_aa: CASTQEGGAKNIQYF
cdr3_nt: TGTGCCAGCACACAAGAGGGGGGGGCCAAAAACATTCAGTACTTC

d_call: TRBD1
v_call: TRBV10-3
j_call: TRBJ1-5
clone_size: few
cdr3_aa: CAISESYRTGGGPQHF
cdr3_nt: TGTGCCATCAGTGAGTCCTATAGGACAGGAGGCGGACCCCAGCATTTT

d_call: -
v_call: TRBV7-2
j_call: TRBJ1-1
clone_size: many
cdr3_aa: CASSLVGGYMNTEAFF
cdr3_nt: TGTGCCAGCAGCTTAGTTGGAGGGTATATGAACACTGAAGCTTTCTTT

d_call: -
v_call: TRBV7-6
j_call: TRBJ2-3
clone_size: few
cdr3_aa: CASSLSQGISDTQYF
cdr3_nt: TGTGCCAGCAGCTTATCGCAGGGGATTTCAGATACGCAGTATTTT

d_call: -
v_call: TRBV27
j_call: TRBJ2-1
clone_size: many
cdr3_aa: CASSFDFYNEQFF
cdr3_nt: TGTGCCAGCAGTTTCGACTTCTACAATGAGCAGTTCTTC

d_call: TRBD2
v_call: TRBV29-1
j_call: TRBJ2-1
clone_size: few
cdr3_aa: CSGSLAGVEQFF
cdr3_nt: TGCAGCGGTTCACTAGCGGGGGTTGAGCAGTTCTTC

d_call: -
v_call: TRBV27
j_call: TRBJ2-7
clone_size: -
cdr3_aa: CASSLIGRSSYEQYF
cdr3_nt: TGTGCCAGCAGTTTAATTGGGAGGAGCTCCTACGAGCAGTACTTC

d_call: -
v_call: TRBV7-6
j_call: TRBJ1-1
clone_size: many
cdr3_aa: CASTKQGVNTEAFF
cdr3_nt: TGTGCCAGCACCAAACAGGGAGTGAACACTGAAGCTTTCTTT

d_call: -
v_call: TRBV4-3
j_call: TRBJ2-5
clone_size: -
cdr3_aa: CASSPGRVQETQYF
cdr3_nt: TGCGCCAGCAGCCCGGGAAGAGTGCAGGAGACCCAGTACTTC

d_call: TRBD2
v_call: TRBV6-5
j_call: TRBJ2-3
clone_size: -
cdr3_aa: CASSYQAGGTDTQYF
cdr3_nt: TGTGCCAGCAGTTACCAAGCGGGGGGAACAGATACGCAGTATTTT

d_call: -
v_call: TRBV20-1
j_call: TRBJ2-1
clone_size: many
cdr3_aa: CSARGNNYNEQFF
cdr3_nt: TGCAGTGCCCGAGGGAACAACTACAATGAGCAGTTCTTC

d_call: TRBD2
v_call: TRBV12-5
j_call: TRBJ2-3
clone_size: few
cdr3_aa: CASVLSGGTDTQYF
cdr3_nt: TGTGCTAGTGTCCTTAGCGGGGGTACAGATACGCAGTATTTT

d_call: -
v_call: TRBV4-2
j_call: TRBJ1-2
clone_size: many
cdr3_aa: CASSQTRTNYGYTF
cdr3_nt: TGTGCCAGCAGCCAAACACGCACAAACTATGGCTACACCTTC

d_call: TRBD1
v_call: TRBV20-1
j_call: TRBJ1-2
clone_size: many
cdr3_aa: CSAREPGQGTRGYTF
cdr3_nt: TGCAGTGCTAGAGAACCTGGACAGGGCACCCGCGGCTACACCTTC

d_call: -
v_call: TRBV11-2
j_call: TRBJ2-1
clone_size: -
cdr3_aa: CASSYVRRGSGLTGEQFF
cdr3_nt: TGTGCCAGCAGCTATGTGCGTCGAGGGAGCGGGTTGACGGGTGAGCAGTTCTTC

d_call: -
v_call: TRBV20-1
j_call: TRBJ2-1
clone_size: few
cdr3_aa: CSALMGGGSNEQFF
cdr3_nt: TGCAGTGCCTTGATGGGGGGCGGTTCCAATGAGCAGTTCTTC

d_call: -
v_call: TRBV20-1
j_call: TRBJ2-5
clone_size: many
cdr3_aa: CSARRGTQETQYF
cdr3_nt: TGCAGTGCTAGAAGGGGGACCCAAGAGACCCAGTACTTC

d_call: TRBD2
v_call: TRBV6-1
j_call: TRBJ2-2
clone_size: -
cdr3_aa: CASITSGGPNTGELFF
cdr3_nt: TGTGCCAGCATTACTAGCGGGGGACCGAACACCGGGGAGCTGTTTTTT

d_call: -
v_call: TRBV11-2
j_call: TRBJ2-7
clone_size: many
cdr3_aa: CASSPGTESYEQYF
cdr3_nt: TGTGCCAGCAGCCCAGGAACAGAATCCTACGAGCAGTACTTC

d_call: -
v_call: TRBV7-2
j_call: TRBJ1-5
clone_size: -
cdr3_aa: CGSSLDGAYGNQPQHF
cdr3_nt: TGTGGCAGCAGCTTAGACGGGGCATATGGCAATCAGCCCCAGCATTTT

d_call: -
v_call: TRBV27
j_call: TRBJ2-3
clone_size: many
cdr3_aa: CASKTSGADTQYF
cdr3_nt: TGTGCCAGTAAGACGAGCGGCGCAGATACGCAGTATTTT

d_call: -
v_call: TRBV11-2
j_call: TRBJ1-1
clone_size: many
cdr3_aa: CASSGNRFEAFF
cdr3_nt: TGTGCCAGCAGCGGCAACCGGTTTGAAGCTTTCTTT

d_call: TRBD2
v_call: TRBV11-2
j_call: TRBJ2-2
clone_size: many
cdr3_aa: CASSLATSGGGGELFF
cdr3_nt: TGTGCCAGCAGCTTGGCGACTAGCGGGGGCGGCGGGGAGCTGTTTTTT

d_call: -
v_call: TRBV20-1
j_call: TRBJ2-7
clone_size: medium-sized
cdr3_aa: CSARLPTGEREEQYF
cdr3_nt: TGCAGTGCTAGACTGCCTACGGGGGAACGAGAGGAGCAGTACTTC

d_call: -
v_call: TRBV11-2
j_call: TRBJ1-6
clone_size: many
cdr3_aa: CASSLGVYNSPLHF
cdr3_nt: TGTGCCAGCAGCTTAGGGGTATATAATTCACCCCTCCACTTT

d_call: -
v_call: TRBV19
j_call: TRBJ1-5
clone_size: -
cdr3_aa: CASSPNRANQPQHF
cdr3_nt: TGTGCCAGTAGTCCCAACAGGGCTAATCAGCCCCAGCATTTT

d_call: -
v_call: TRBV18
j_call: TRBJ2-3
clone_size: few
cdr3_aa: CASSPAHRGTDTQYF
cdr3_nt: TGTGCCAGCTCACCCGCCCACCGGGGTACAGATACGCAGTATTTT

d_call: -
v_call: TRBV7-6
j_call: TRBJ1-1
clone_size: few
cdr3_aa: CASSLGVGPGPNTEAFF
cdr3_nt: TGTGCCAGCAGCTTGGGTGTGGGACCGGGCCCGAACACTGAAGCTTTCTTT

d_call: TRBD1
v_call: TRBV12-3/TRBV12-4
j_call: TRBJ1-4
clone_size: few
cdr3_aa: CASSWTGGGEKLFF
cdr3_nt: TGTGCCAGCAGTTGGACAGGGGGCGGGGAAAAACTGTTTTTT

d_call: -
v_call: TRBV6-1
j_call: TRBJ2-1
clone_size: many
cdr3_aa: CASSERGGQSLISSYNEQFF
cdr3_nt: TGTGCCAGCAGCGAACGGGGGGGACAGTCACTGATTAGCTCCTACAATGAGCAGTTCTTC

d_call: -
v_call: TRBV5-1
j_call: TRBJ1-1
clone_size: -
cdr3_aa: CASSTLGGLNTEAFF
cdr3_nt: TGCGCCAGCAGCACGCTGGGGGGCCTGAACACTGAAGCTTTCTTT

d_call: -
v_call: TRBV12-3/TRBV12-4
j_call: TRBJ2-7
clone_size: many
cdr3_aa: CATQTPAGASYEQYF
cdr3_nt: TGTGCCACCCAGACCCCGGCAGGGGCGTCCTACGAGCAGTACTTC

d_call: -
v_call: TRBV12-3/TRBV12-4
j_call: TRBJ2-7
clone_size: many
cdr3_aa: CASSWGDEQYF
cdr3_nt: TGTGCCAGCAGTTGGGGGGACGAGCAGTACTTC

d_call: -
v_call: TRBV28
j_call: TRBJ1-3
clone_size: few
cdr3_aa: CASSQQGSGNTIYF
cdr3_nt: TGTGCCAGCAGTCAACAGGGATCTGGAAACACCATATATTTT

d_call: -
v_call: TRBV20-1
j_call: TRBJ2-5
clone_size: few
cdr3_aa: CSARASEETQYF
cdr3_nt: TGCAGTGCTAGAGCGAGCGAAGAGACCCAGTACTTC

d_call: -
v_call: TRBV6-6
j_call: TRBJ2-7
clone_size: many
cdr3_aa: CASSYFYGEQYF
cdr3_nt: TGTGCCAGCAGTTACTTCTACGGGGAGCAGTACTTC

d_call: -
v_call: TRBV6-5
j_call: TRBJ1-1
clone_size: many
cdr3_aa: CASSYGGTEAFF
cdr3_nt: TGTGCCAGCAGTTACGGAGGCACTGAAGCTTTCTTT

d_call: -
v_call: TRBV10-3
j_call: TRBJ1-2
clone_size: few
cdr3_aa: CAISESDGRGYTF
cdr3_nt: TGTGCCATCAGTGAGTCTGATGGAAGGGGCTACACCTTC

d_call: TRBD1
v_call: TRBV6-5
j_call: TRBJ1-1
clone_size: many
cdr3_aa: CASSRQGQVNTEAFF
cdr3_nt: TGTGCCAGCAGCCGACAGGGACAGGTGAACACTGAAGCTTTCTTT

d_call: -
v_call: TRBV14
j_call: TRBJ2-7
clone_size: many
cdr3_aa: CASSEYGPPSSYEQYF
cdr3_nt: TGTGCCAGCAGTGAATATGGACCGCCGAGCTCCTACGAGCAGTACTTC